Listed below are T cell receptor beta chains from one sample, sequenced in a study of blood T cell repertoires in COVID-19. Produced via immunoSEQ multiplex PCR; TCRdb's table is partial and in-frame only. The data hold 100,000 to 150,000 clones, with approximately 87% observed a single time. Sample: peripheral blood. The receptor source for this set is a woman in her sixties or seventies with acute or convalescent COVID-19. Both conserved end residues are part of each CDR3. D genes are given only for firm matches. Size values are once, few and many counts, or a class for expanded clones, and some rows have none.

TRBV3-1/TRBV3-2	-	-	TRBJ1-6	CASSLTGTNSPLHF	TGTGCCAGCAGCTTGACAGGTACCAATTCACCCCTCCACTTT
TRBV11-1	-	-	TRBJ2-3	CASKVAASTDTQYF	TGTGCCAGCAAAGTAGCGGCTAGCACAGATACGCAGTATTTT
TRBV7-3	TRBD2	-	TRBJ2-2	CASSLGGEAGELFF	TGTGCCAGCAGCCTGGGAGGGGAAGCCGGGGAGCTGTTTTTT
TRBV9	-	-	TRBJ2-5	CASSVDISVAETQYF	TGTGCCAGCAGCGTAGACATAAGCGTCGCGGAGACCCAGTACTTC
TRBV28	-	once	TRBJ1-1	CASSLLAGMNTEAFF	TGTGCCAGCAGTTTATTGGCGGGGATGAACACTGAAGCTTTCTTT
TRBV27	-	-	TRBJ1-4	CASSFRRGVGEKLFF	TGTGCCAGCAGTTTTAGGAGGGGAGTGGGTGAAAAACTGTTTTTT
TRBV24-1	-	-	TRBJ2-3	CATSDPAGGSVADTQYF	TGTGCCACCAGTGATCCCGCTGGAGGGTCGGTCGCAGATACGCAGTATTTT
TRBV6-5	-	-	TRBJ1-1	CASSYFMNTEAFF	TGTGCCAGCAGTTATTTTATGAACACTGAAGCTTTCTTT
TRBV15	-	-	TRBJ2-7	CATSREVGEQYF	TGTGCCACCAGCAGGGAGGTAGGAGAGCAGTACTTC
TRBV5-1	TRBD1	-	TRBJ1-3	CASSGSQGPGDTIYF	TGCGCCAGCAGCGGTTCACAGGGGCCGGGGGACACCATATATTTT
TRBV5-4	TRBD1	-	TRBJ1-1	CASSARQGANTEAFF	TGTGCCAGCAGCGCCCGACAGGGTGCGAACACTGAAGCTTTCTTT
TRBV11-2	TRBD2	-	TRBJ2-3	CASSSPPGTTTDTQYF	TGTGCCAGCAGCTCGCCCCCGGGGACTACCACAGATACGCAGTATTTT
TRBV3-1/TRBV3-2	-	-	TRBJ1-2	CASSQEFGGALSYGYTF	TGTGCCAGCAGCCAAGAGTTTGGGGGCGCATTGAGCTATGGCTACACCTTC
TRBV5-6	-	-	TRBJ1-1	CASSLAGPAEAFF	TGTGCCAGCAGCTTGGCAGGTCCCGCTGAAGCTTTCTTT
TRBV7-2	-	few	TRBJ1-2	CASSLGGGPYGYTF	TGTGCCAGCAGCTTAGGTGGGGGCCCCTATGGCTACACCTTC
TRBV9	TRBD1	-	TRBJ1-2	CASSVAPLTGIRGYTF	TGTGCCAGCAGCGTAGCCCCCCTGACAGGGATTCGAGGCTACACCTTC